The sequence of this T cell receptor (beta chain) was determined in a study of blood T cell repertoires in COVID-19. Study at large: Specimens from acute and convalescent COVID-19 originated in the United States, Italy and Spain. PBMCs, B-cell-depleted T cells, or T cells were the source of the cDNA or gDNA that made up the material.

Trimming took off 6 bases at V and 1 base at J, with 20 bases between the two ends. The CDR3 is 17 residues long. Per the germline V gene, CDR1 is SNHLY and CDR2 is FYNNEI. Original methodology: Amplification of reference gene primers was used by the study to estimate nucleated cell counts. Clones were read by immunoSEQ multiplex PCR, and TCRdb kept only the in-frame ones, dropping some. From that table come the V and J calls and clone size; the DNA was used to work out D and trimming. The table shows about 35,000 clones, with roughly 86% occurring only once. The chain has TRBV2 and TRBJ2-3, with a tentative D call TRBD2 (7 bases). Sequencing input: peripheral blood. This receptor was obtained from a man older than 75 with active or convalescent COVID-19. The CDR3, as DNA: TGTGCCAGCAGGTCGCAGGGGCTAGCGGTCGGCACAGATACGCAGTATTTT. The encoded protein is CASRSQGLAVGTDTQYF.